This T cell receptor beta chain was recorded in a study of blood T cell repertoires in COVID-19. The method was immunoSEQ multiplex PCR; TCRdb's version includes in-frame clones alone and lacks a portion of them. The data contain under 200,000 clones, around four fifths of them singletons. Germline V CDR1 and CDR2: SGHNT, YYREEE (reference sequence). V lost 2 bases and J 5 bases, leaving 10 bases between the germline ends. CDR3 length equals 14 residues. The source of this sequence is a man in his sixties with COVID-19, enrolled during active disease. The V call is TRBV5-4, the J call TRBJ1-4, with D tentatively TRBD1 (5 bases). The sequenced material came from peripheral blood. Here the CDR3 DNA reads TGTGCCAGCAGCTTAGGGCGGGGGAATGAAAAACTGTTTTTT. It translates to CASSLGRGNEKLFF.